This is a list of T cell receptor beta chains from one sample in a study of vaccination effects on CD4 cells after COVID-19. These receptors are not linked to any known antigen. The repertoire was sequenced with immunoSEQ multiplex PCR; TCRdb's copy has only in-frame clones and lacks some. Seen here are about 59,000 clones, about 78% observed once, and the top ten hold 2%. The starting material was CD4+ T cells from PBMCs cultured with HCoV-OC43 spike peptides, obtained after COVID-19 vaccination. These receptors originate from a human donor who received a COVID-19 vaccine. The CDR3 runs from the conserved cysteine through the conserved F or W. A D gene is named only where the DNA matches it firmly. Size is omitted from some rows. Given values are once, few, many or a class for expanded clones.

D	V	J	size	DNA	CDR3
TRBD1	TRBV2	TRBJ2-5	.	TGTGCCAGCGGGGGGTCAGGACAGGGGGCATTAGAGACCCAGTACTTC	CASGGSGQGALETQYF
.	TRBV10-2	TRBJ1-2	.	TGCGCCAGCAGTGAGATAGGGACGGATTATGGCTACACCTTC	CASSEIGTDYGYTF
TRBD1	TRBV24-1	TRBJ2-3	.	TGTGCCACCAGTGATTTTTCAGCAGGGGGCGCGACAGATACGCAGTATTTT	CATSDFSAGGATDTQYF
.	TRBV3-1/TRBV3-2	TRBJ2-2	.	TGTGCTACCGGCTGGAGACGCGGGGAGCTGTTTTTT	CATGWRRGELFF
.	TRBV11-2	TRBJ1-5	once	TGTGCCAGCAGCTTTAATAGCAATCAGCCCCAGCATTTT	CASSFNSNQPQHF
.	TRBV5-1	TRBJ2-6	.	TGCGCCAGCAGCCCGGAACTAGCTTCTGGGGCCAACGTCCTGACTTTC	CASSPELASGANVLTF
.	TRBV6-1	TRBJ1-1	once	TGTGCCAGCAGTGAGTTTACAGCGGTGAACACTGAAGCTTTCTTT	CASSEFTAVNTEAFF
.	TRBV29-1	TRBJ2-3	.	TGCAGCGCCGTACAAAGGACAGCCGCAGATACGCAGTATTTT	CSAVQRTAADTQYF
.	TRBV11-2	TRBJ2-1	.	TGTGCCAGCAGCTTAGTGGGTTGGCAGGGCAATGAGCAGTTCTTC	CASSLVGWQGNEQFF
TRBD1	TRBV5-1	TRBJ1-4	.	TGCGCCAGCAGCTTGCGACAGGGGGCGGTGGAGGAAAAACTGTTTTTT	CASSLRQGAVEEKLFF
.	TRBV5-1	TRBJ1-1	once	TGCGCCAGCAGCTTTTTACCCCGAGACACTGAAGCTTTCTTT	CASSFLPRDTEAFF
TRBD1	TRBV28	TRBJ1-1	once	TGTGCCAGCAGCCACCCAGACAGGGGGCGAGGTCCTGAAGCTTTCTTT	CASSHPDRGRGPEAFF
.	TRBV5-4	TRBJ2-3	.	TGTGCCAGCAGCTCCCAACGAGGGGCAGATACGCAGTATTTT	CASSSQRGADTQYF
.	TRBV24-1	TRBJ2-1	few	TGTGCCACCAGCGGGTCCTACAATGAGCAGTTCTTC	CATSGSYNEQFF
.	TRBV5-1	TRBJ2-5	.	TGCGCCAGCAGCCAGTCGGGGGGCGGGGAGACCCAGTACTTC	CASSQSGGGETQYF
.	TRBV5-1	TRBJ2-5	.	TGCGCCAGCAGCTTAACAGGGAACGGGCAAGAGACCCAGTACTTC	CASSLTGNGQETQYF
TRBD1	TRBV30	TRBJ1-4	.	TGTGCCTGGAGTAAAGGACAGGGCTATAATGAAAAACTGTTTTTT	CAWSKGQGYNEKLFF
TRBD1	TRBV5-1	TRBJ1-4	few	TGCGCCAGCAGCACACAGGGGGCCAATGAAAAACTGTTTTTT	CASSTQGANEKLFF
TRBD1	TRBV20-1	TRBJ2-2	.	TGCAGTGCTATTGACAGGGCCGGGGAGCTGTTTTTT	CSAIDRAGELFF
.	TRBV2	TRBJ1-1	.	TGTGCCAGCAGTGATTGGGCAAAAGCTGAAGCTTTCTTT	CASSDWAKAEAFF
.	TRBV25-1	TRBJ1-3	once	TGTGCCAGCAGTTTTAACAGTTTCTCTGGAAACACCATATATTTT	CASSFNSFSGNTIYF
.	TRBV29-1	TRBJ1-2	few	TGCAGCGTGGGGACCCAAGCTAACTATGGCTACACCTTC	CSVGTQANYGYTF
.	TRBV6-2/TRBV6-3	TRBJ1-5	.	TGTGCCAGCAGTTACGGGGGTCCGATGAATCAGCCCCAGCATTTT	CASSYGGPMNQPQHF
.	TRBV2	TRBJ2-1	.	TGTGCCAGTTCCATAAGCAGCTCCTACAATGAGCAGTTCTTC	CASSISSSYNEQFF
.	TRBV2	TRBJ1-6	few	TGTGCCAGCAGTTCGGGACCCCTGGGGTCACCCCTCCACTTT	CASSSGPLGSPLHF
TRBD1	TRBV5-4	TRBJ1-4	few	TGTGCCAGCAGCGGGGGACAGGCGCAAGAAAAACTGTTTTTT	CASSGGQAQEKLFF
TRBD2	TRBV28	TRBJ2-2	.	TGTGCCAGCAGTTTCTTTCCCGGAGCGGGGAGACGTATTGAGCTGTTTTTT	CASSFFPGAGRRIELFF
.	TRBV18	TRBJ2-3	.	TGTGCCAGCTCAGGGACTGGCACAGATACGCAGTATTTT	CASSGTGTDTQYF
.	TRBV7-2	TRBJ1-2	.	TGTGCCAGCAGCCTTTCGCCGGGGCCCTATGGCTACACCTTC	CASSLSPGPYGYTF
.	TRBV4-3	TRBJ1-2	.	TGCGCCAGCAGCCAAGAGACTGGGGGGTACTATGGCTACACCTTC	CASSQETGGYYGYTF
TRBD1	TRBV27	TRBJ1-1	.	TGTGCCAGCAGTTTGGTGACAGGGGGATTCACTGAAGCTTTCTTT	CASSLVTGGFTEAFF
TRBD1	TRBV5-1	TRBJ2-5	.	TGCGCCAGCAGCGATCCGGGACAGGGGGGGGAGACCCAGTACTTC	CASSDPGQGGETQYF
.	TRBV5-5	TRBJ1-5	.	TGTGCCAGCAGCTTGGGCGGTGGGGGCGGGGGTCAGCCCCAGCATTTT	CASSLGGGGGGQPQHF
.	TRBV6-5	TRBJ1-2	.	TGTGCCAGCAGTTCGCCCGGCCAGGGGTACTATGGCTACACCTTC	CASSSPGQGYYGYTF
.	TRBV19	TRBJ1-6	.	TGTGCCAGTAACCCGGGGGGCAGGAATAATTCACCCCTCCACTTT	CASNPGGRNNSPLHF
TRBD1	TRBV5-1	TRBJ2-3	.	TGCGCCAGCAGTTATGCCCGGGACAGGGACGCAGATACGCAGTATTTT	CASSYARDRDADTQYF
.	TRBV6-5	TRBJ2-5	once	TGTGCCAGCAGTTCGTCGGCGACAGGGAGGGAGACCCAGTACTTC	CASSSSATGRETQYF
.	TRBV2	TRBJ1-4	.	TGTGCCAGCAGTGAAACGAACAGGAAAAATGAAAAACTGTTTTTT	CASSETNRKNEKLFF
.	TRBV5-8	TRBJ1-2	.	TGTGCCAGCAGCTTAAAGGGGTGGGGATATGGCTACACCTTC	CASSLKGWGYGYTF
.	TRBV19	TRBJ1-2	.	TGTGCCAGTAGTATAGGTGCCAGCAACTATGGCTACACCTTC	CASSIGASNYGYTF
.	TRBV5-1	TRBJ1-1	.	TGCGCCAGCAGCTTGCGGACCGGTAACACTGAAGCTTTCTTT	CASSLRTGNTEAFF
.	TRBV6-1	TRBJ2-1	few	TGTGCCAGCAGTGAGGGCTACTACAATGAGCAGTTCTTC	CASSEGYYNEQFF
.	TRBV28	TRBJ2-2	.	TGTGCCAGCAGTCCTGAGGGGAGCACCGGGGAGCTGTTTTTT	CASSPEGSTGELFF
.	TRBV19	TRBJ2-5	few	TGTGCCAGTAGTATAGGCACAAGTCAAGAGACCCAGTACTTC	CASSIGTSQETQYF
TRBD1	TRBV29-1	TRBJ1-1	.	TGCAGCGTCAACCAGGGGGACACTGAAGCTTTCTTT	CSVNQGDTEAFF
TRBD2	TRBV27	TRBJ2-1	few	TGTGCCAGCAGACGGGGGACTAGCGGCTTGTACAATGAGCAGTTCTTC	CASRRGTSGLYNEQFF
TRBD1	TRBV7-9	TRBJ1-3	.	TGTGCCAGCGCCGGGACAGGGGCTGGAAACACCATATATTTT	CASAGTGAGNTIYF
.	TRBV7-8	TRBJ2-1	.	TGTGCCAGCAGCTGGACAGTACAAGTGGGTGAGCAGTTCTTC	CASSWTVQVGEQFF
TRBD1	TRBV5-1	TRBJ1-1	.	TGCGCCAGCACCGACAGGGGTAACACTGAAGCTTTCTTT	CASTDRGNTEAFF
.	TRBV5-8	TRBJ2-1	.	TGTGCCAGCAGCCTATCCCAGGGTAATGAGCAGTTCTTC	CASSLSQGNEQFF
.	TRBV12-5	TRBJ1-1	few	TGTGCTAGTGGCTCTATAAACACTGAAGCTTTCTTT	CASGSINTEAFF
TRBD1	TRBV29-1	TRBJ1-2	.	TGCAGCGTTGAAGAGGGTCGGGACAGACGTCAAGGCTACACCTTC	CSVEEGRDRRQGYTF
.	TRBV18	TRBJ1-1	.	TGTGCCAGCTGGACCAGAGCTACAAGGAACACTGAAGCTTTCTTT	CASWTRATRNTEAFF
.	TRBV2	TRBJ1-5	.	TGTGCCAGCAGTGCTCCAGGGATAAGAAGCAATCAGCCCCAGCATTTT	CASSAPGIRSNQPQHF
TRBD1	TRBV28	TRBJ1-1	.	TGTGCCAGCAGCTGGGGACAGGCGAGGGGGAACACTGAAGCTTTCTTT	CASSWGQARGNTEAFF